These T cell receptor beta chains were read from a single sample in a study of cytomegalovirus exposure and HLA in healthy donors. Assay used: immunoSEQ multiplex PCR; TCRdb lists only in-frame clones, some missing. There are about 110,000 clones in the sample; around 86% occur only once, and roughly 2% lies in the top ten. Sequencing input: PBMCs. These receptor sequences come from a woman aged 30 to 39 in good health and CMV-seronegative. The CDR3 runs from the conserved cysteine through the conserved F or W. A D gene is named only where the DNA matches it firmly. Some rows mark clone size as missing; the rest say once, few, many or name a class of expanded clone.

>TRBD1|TRBJ1-3|-|TRBV10-3
TGTGCCAGTAGCAGGACAGGGGTAGGAAACACCATATATTTT
CASSRTGVGNTIYF
>TRBD1|TRBJ1-1|-|TRBV28
TGTGCCAGCAGTCCGGGACAGGGGGCCTACACTGAAGCTTTCTTT
CASSPGQGAYTEAFF
>-|TRBJ1-2|-|TRBV7-2
TGTGCCAGCAGCCCCGGGACTCCCGATGGCTACACCTTC
CASSPGTPDGYTF
>TRBD1|TRBJ1-2|-|TRBV6-5
TGTGCCAGCAGTTACTTTGGACAGGGAGGCATTAACGGCTACACCTTC
CASSYFGQGGINGYTF
>TRBD2|TRBJ2-1|-|TRBV9
TGTGCCAGCAACCAAGCGGGACCCGCCTACAATGAGCAGTTCTTC
CASNQAGPAYNEQFF
>TRBD1|TRBJ1-1|-|TRBV2
TGTGCCAGCACATCCGGGACAGTGAACACTGAAGCTTTCTTT
CASTSGTVNTEAFF
>-|TRBJ1-4|-|TRBV6-1
TGTGCCAGCAGTGGGTCAGTAACTAATGAAAAACTGTTTTTT
CASSGSVTNEKLFF
>TRBD2|TRBJ2-3|-|TRBV12-5
TGTGCTAGTGGTCACCTAGCGGGAAGGCATACAGATACGCAGTATTTT
CASGHLAGRHTDTQYF
>TRBD2|TRBJ2-7|-|TRBV6-6
TGTGCCAGCAGGACTAGCGGGAGGGCCCACGAGCAGTACTTC
CASRTSGRAHEQYF
>-|TRBJ1-1|few|TRBV27
TGTGCCAGCAGTTTATCGAACAGGATATCTGAAGCTTTCTTT
CASSLSNRISEAFF
>TRBD2|TRBJ2-3|once|TRBV13
TGTGCCAGCAGCTTGCCGGGACTAGACACAGATACGCAGTATTTT
CASSLPGLDTDTQYF
>-|TRBJ2-1|-|TRBV11-2
TGTGCCAGCAGTAAATCAGGGGTGGGCAATGAGCAGTTCTTC
CASSKSGVGNEQFF
>-|TRBJ1-1|few|TRBV6-6
TGTGCCAGCACCCTACCGGACAGCCCAAATGAAGCTTTCTTT
CASTLPDSPNEAFF
>TRBD1|TRBJ2-4|-|TRBV19
TGTGCCAGTACTGAACAGGGGGTCGACATTCAGTACTTC
CASTEQGVDIQYF
>TRBD1|TRBJ2-7|few|TRBV7-2
TGTGCCAGCAGCTTAGCGACAGGGGTCTCCTACGAGCAGTACTTC
CASSLATGVSYEQYF
>TRBD2|TRBJ2-2|-|TRBV27
TGTGCCAGCAGTTCCTCGGGAGGTGGGCTAGCGGGAGTCCGCGGGGAGCTGTTTTTT
CASSSSGGGLAGVRGELFF
>TRBD1|TRBJ2-7|few|TRBV10-2
TGCGCCGCCTCTCAGGGGACAGGGCAATCCCTCGGGCAGTACTTC
CAASQGTGQSLGQYF
>-|TRBJ2-1|few|TRBV29-1
TGCAGCGTTGAAGCACTAGTCGCCTACAATGAGCAGTTCTTC
CSVEALVAYNEQFF
>TRBD1|TRBJ1-2|-|TRBV28
TGTGCCAGCAGTCCTGCCACCGGGACAGGATCCCGTTTGGGCTATGGCTACACCTTC
CASSPATGTGSRLGYGYTF
>TRBD2|TRBJ2-2|-|TRBV6-6
TGTGCCAGCACCTTACTAGCGGGAGGGCAAGGCGGGGAGCTGTTTTTT
CASTLLAGGQGGELFF
>TRBD2|TRBJ2-1|-|TRBV5-1
TGCGCCAGCAGCTTGGTGGGAGGGCCTTACAATGAGCAGTTCTTC
CASSLVGGPYNEQFF
>-|TRBJ1-2|-|TRBV5-5
TGTGCCAGCAGCTTCCAGGACTCGCCGCCTAACTATGGCTACACCTTC
CASSFQDSPPNYGYTF
>-|TRBJ2-7|-|TRBV5-4
TGTGCCAGCAGCTTGGGACAGCTCTACGAGCAGTACTTC
CASSLGQLYEQYF
>TRBD1|TRBJ1-1|once|TRBV27
TGTGCCAGCAGTTCCCTGACAGGGGGAGCCTCTGAAGCTTTCTTT
CASSSLTGGASEAFF
>-|TRBJ2-7|-|TRBV27
TGTGCCAGCAGGGGGGGATCCTACGAGCAGTACTTC
CASRGGSYEQYF
>-|TRBJ2-1|-|TRBV5-1
TGCGCCAGCAGGTTGGGCGGGAATGAGCAGTTCTTC
CASRLGGNEQFF
>TRBD2|TRBJ2-1|-|TRBV19
TGTGCCAGTAGTATAGATAGCGGGAGGGCGGGTGAGCAGTTCTTC
CASSIDSGRAGEQFF
>TRBD2|TRBJ2-7|-|TRBV5-6
TGTGCCAGCAGCTTGGCCCTTTCGGGACTAACGGCCTACGAGCAGTACTTC
CASSLALSGLTAYEQYF
>-|TRBJ2-1|-|TRBV27
TGTGCCAGCAGTTTAAGCGGACTATACAATGAGCAGTTCTTC
CASSLSGLYNEQFF
>TRBD1|TRBJ2-3|-|TRBV29-1
TGCAGCGTTCTGAGGGGTACAGGGGCACCAGATACGCAGTATTTT
CSVLRGTGAPDTQYF